The 23 T cell receptor beta chains below come from one sample, sequenced in a study of T cell responses to AZD1222 COVID-19 vaccine. Profiling relied on immunoSEQ multiplex PCR, and the TCRdb table lists in-frame clones only, not all of them. The table has 110,000 to 150,000 clones, 70% to 90% seen once. Sequencing used peripheral blood, obtained on day 0 of AZD1222 vaccination. The receptors were gathered from an adult in good health.

In its sample, this clone is medium-sized. The J gene is TRBJ2-2, the V gene TRBV27, with a tentative D call TRBD1 (5 bases). CDR1 MNHEY and CDR2 SMNVEV come from the germline V gene (reference sequence). The CDR3 runs to 17 residues. Trimming removed 3 bases at V and 7 bases at J, with 21 bases between. The DNA for the CDR3 is TGTGCCAGCAGTTTTGGCCGTGGGGCCGGCGTTATCGGGGAGCTGTTTTTT. Amino acids: CASSFGRGAGVIGELFF.

The chain has TRBV5-6 and TRBJ2-3; the D gene is possibly TRBD1 (5 bases). Germline loops: CDR1 SGHDT, CDR2 YYEEEE. The V end was cut by 0 bases, the J end by 7 bases, with 9 bases between. This CDR3 has 13 amino acids. The CDR3, as DNA: TGTGCCAGCAGCTTGGTAGGGGATAATACGCAGTATTTT. The encoded protein is CASSLVGDNTQYF.

The rearrangement uses TRBV28 and TRBJ1-1; D is undetermined. Germline V gene lookup returns CDR1 MDHEN and CDR2 SYDVKM. The V and J ends lost 4 bases and 1 base respectively, with 13 bases between them. CDR3 length equals 15 residues. The CDR3 region has the DNA TGTGCCAGCAGTTCCCCGACCGGCCAGAACACTGAAGCTTTCTTT. Translated: CASSSPTGQNTEAFF.

J is TRBJ2-2 and V is TRBV7-9; 8 bases agree with TRBD1. Trimming removed 4 bases from V and 6 bases from J; junction bases left unmatched: 7. This CDR3 is built from 15 residues. In germline, CDR1 is SEHNR, CDR2 FQNEAQ (reference sequence). The CDR3 bases are TGTGCCAGCAGCTCCCCGGCCAGGGGGCCCGGGGAGCTGTTTTTT. It yields the protein CASSSPARGPGELFF.

V gene TRBV19 combines with J gene TRBJ1-4, with a weak D call TRBD1 (5 bases). Germline loops: CDR1 LNHDA, CDR2 SQIVND (reference sequence). V gave up 11 bases and J gave up 3 bases, with 13 bases separating them. The CDR3 is 13 residues long. In DNA form, the CDR3 reads TGTGCCTCGGGGGGAGCAGCTAATGAAAAACTGTTTTTT. Translated, it gives CASGGAANEKLFF.

This rearrangement joins TRBV4-1 to TRBJ1-3; 11 bases line up with TRBD1. The CDR3 runs to 19 residues. Germline V gene sequence: CDR1 MGHRA, CDR2 YSYEKL. The V and J ends lost 4 bases and 0 bases, in that order; junction bases with no gene match: 11. The CDR3 nucleotides read TGCGCCAGCAGCCCAAGAACCGGGACAGGGGGGACCTCTGGAAACACCATATATTTT. The encoded protein is CASSPRTGTGGTSGNTIYF.

This clone was detected once. The chain links TRBV27 to TRBJ2-5; the D gene is possibly TRBD2 (5 bases). Germline V CDR1 and CDR2: MNHEY, SMNVEV (reference sequence). V lost 5 bases and J lost 4, with 20 bases in between. The CDR3 consists of 16 residues. The DNA for the CDR3 is TGTGCCAGCAGTCCAATCCCGGGGAGATCGCTAGAGACCCAGTACTTC. This codes for CASSPIPGRSLETQYF.

This chain connects TRBV5-1 to TRBJ2-1; the match to TRBD2 covers 14 bases. Germline lookup yields CDR1 SGHRS and CDR2 YFSETQ. The CDR3 spans 17 residues. V lost 3 bases and J lost 0; bases outside the gene matches: 2. The CDR3 region has the DNA TGCGCCAGCAGCTGGGGACTAGCGGGAGTCTCCTACAATGAGCAGTTCTTC. Translated: CASSWGLAGVSYNEQFF.

This chain joins TRBV7-2 and TRBJ2-2; D not resolved. CDR1 is SGHTA, CDR2 FQGNSA, per germline. V was shortened by 3 bases and J by 0 bases, with 8 bases between the two germline ends. This CDR3 comprises 15 residues. The CDR3 DNA reads TGTGCCAGCAGCTTCGACGGGCCGAACACCGGGGAGCTGTTTTTT. Protein product: CASSFDGPNTGELFF.

The V call is TRBV6-6, the J call TRBJ1-1, with D unclear. Germline V gene data show CDR1 as MNHNY and CDR2 as SVGAGI (reference sequence). This CDR3 has 11 residues. Trimming removed 4 bases at V and 7 bases at J, with 7 bases between. The CDR3 sequence is CASSSGHEAFF. CDR3 in DNA: TGTGCCAGCAGTTCTGGGCATGAAGCTTTCTTT.

The chain couples TRBV7-9 to TRBJ2-7; 8 bases fit TRBD1. The CDR3 loop spans 16 amino acids. Germline CDR1 SEHNR, CDR2 FQNEAQ (reference sequence). After removal of 4 bases from V and 3 bases from J, the junction contained 11 bases not matched to a gene. CDR3 in amino acids: CASSSMLAGGFYEQYF. Written as DNA, the CDR3 is TGTGCCAGCAGCTCTATGCTGGCAGGGGGCTTCTACGAGCAGTACTTC.

The chain uses TRBV5-1 and TRBJ1-1, with TRBD1 as a possible D gene (6 bases). The CDR3 length is 16 residues. V was shortened by 1 base and J by 4 bases, with 17 bases between the two germline ends. The germline gives CDR1 SGHRS, CDR2 YFSETQ. The CDR3 coding sequence is TGCGCCAGCAGCTTGTTACAGGGCAAGTCGGTCACTGAAGCTTTCTTT. Its translation: CASSLLQGKSVTEAFF.

V is TRBV27 and J is TRBJ1-2, with 7 bases that match TRBD1. CDR1 and CDR2 (germline): MNHEY, SMNVEV (reference sequence). This CDR3 region has 13 residues. Unmatched junction bases numbered 3, after V lost 2 bases and J lost 6 bases. CDR3 DNA sequence: TGTGCCAGCAGTTTAGTTGGGACAGATGGCTACACCTTC. Its translation: CASSLVGTDGYTF.

V usage is TRBV2 and J usage is TRBJ1-2, with D perhaps matching TRBD1 (5 bases). The V end was cut by 6 bases, the J end by 5 bases, with 13 bases between. The CDR3 length is 13 residues. Germline V gene lookup returns CDR1 SNHLY and CDR2 FYNNEI. In DNA, the CDR3 is TGTGCCAGCAGCGAGGGACTGATGTATGGCTACACCTTC. Its protein product is CASSEGLMYGYTF. The full variable domain, completed using reference TRBV2 and TRBJ1-2, is EPEVTQTPSHQVTQMGQEVILRCVPISNHLYFYWYRQILGQKVEFLVSFYNNEISEKSEIFDDQFSVERPDGSNFTLKIRSTKLEDSAMYFCASSEGLMYGYTFGSGTRLTVV.

This clone was counted many times. The chain is built from TRBV11-2 and TRBJ2-2, with TRBD2 as a possible D gene (6 bases). Germline V gene data show CDR1 as SGHAT and CDR2 as FQNNGV. The CDR3 sequence is 15 residues long. V dropped 2 bases and J dropped 4 bases, with 11 bases sitting between them. CDR3 loop: CASSLNPTSTGELFF. In DNA, the CDR3 is TGTGCCAGCAGCTTAAACCCGACTAGCACCGGGGAGCTGTTTTTT.

The rearrangement links TRBV20-1 to TRBJ1-2, with 9 bases lining up with TRBD1. The CDR3 has 12 amino acids. Germline loops: CDR1 DFQATT, CDR2 SNEGSKA (reference sequence). V shed 3 bases, J shed 7 bases, and the junction held 3 bases outside the gene matches. The CDR3 DNA follows: TGCAGTGCTAGTGACAGGGGGTTTGGCTACACCTTC. Encoded protein: CSASDRGFGYTF.

The gene calls are TRBV27 and TRBJ1-6, with no clear D. V lost 5 bases to trimming and J lost 5 bases, with 19 bases between them. The CDR3 has 17 residues. Germline V gene data show CDR1 as MNHEY and CDR2 as SMNVEV (reference sequence). CDR3 bases: TGTGCCAGCAGTCCTGGTTTGAGGACCACGGATAATTCACCCCTCCACTTT. Amino acid sequence: CASSPGLRTTDNSPLHF.

The V and J genes are TRBV30 and TRBJ2-7; 11 bases align to TRBD1. The CDR3 loop spans 14 amino acids. The germline V gene encodes CDR1 GTSNPN and CDR2 SVGIG (reference sequence). V was clipped by 3 bases and J by 3 bases; unmatched bases: 4. CDR3 residues: CAWRSGTGGYEQYF. In DNA form, the CDR3 reads TGTGCCTGGAGGTCGGGGACAGGGGGCTACGAGCAGTACTTC.

This clone has a single count. V gene TRBV7-9 combines with J gene TRBJ1-2; D is perhaps TRBD1 (6 bases). The CDR3 extends over 17 amino acids. Germline CDR1 reads SEHNR; CDR2 reads FQNEAQ (reference sequence). Trimming left V 5 bases short and J 6 bases short, with 25 bases between. CDR3 bases: TGTGCCAGCAGCCCTGAGGGGGGGGCGAGGGGCTTTAATGGCTACACCTTC. Its translation: CASSPEGGARGFNGYTF.

This sequence joins TRBV5-1 and TRBJ2-1, with 7 bases aligning to TRBD1. CDR1 is SGHRS and CDR2 is YFSETQ in the germline V gene. This CDR3 is built from 14 residues. V dropped 0 bases and J dropped 12; count of bases not matched to a gene: 9. The DNA for the CDR3 is TGCGCCAGCAGCTTGGGGGGGACAGAGGACGGGCAGTTCTTC. Its translation is CASSLGGTEDGQFF.

The CDR3 loop is CASSRVIAGGPEDTQYF. In DNA form, the CDR3 reads TGCGCCAGCAGCCGAGTAATAGCGGGGGGACCCGAAGATACGCAGTATTTT. The V call is TRBV4-1, the J call TRBJ2-3; 10 bases map to TRBD2. This CDR3 is 17 amino acids long. V was pared by 4 bases and J by 5 bases, with 12 bases of the junction left unmatched. CDR1 and CDR2 (germline): MGHRA, YSYEKL.

This chain connects TRBV6-6 to TRBJ2-2, with D maybe TRBD2 (6 bases). Germline lookup yields CDR1 MNHNY and CDR2 SVGAGI (reference sequence). CDR3 length: 15 amino acids. The V and J ends lost 4 bases and 2 bases respectively, with 11 bases between them. CDR3 in amino acids: CASSSRRGNTGELFF. DNA for the CDR3: TGTGCCAGCAGTTCTCGGCGGGGCAACACCGGGGAGCTGTTTTTT.

The V call is TRBV27, the J call TRBJ2-5; 11 positions agree with TRBD1. This CDR3 has 16 amino acids. Losses at the gene ends were 5 bases for V and 0 bases for J; bases not matched to a gene: 5. In germline, CDR1 is MNHEY, CDR2 SMNVEV (reference sequence). The CDR3 region is CASSPGDRGDQETQYF. The CDR3 DNA is TGTGCCAGCAGTCCAGGGGACAGGGGGGACCAAGAGACCCAGTACTTC.